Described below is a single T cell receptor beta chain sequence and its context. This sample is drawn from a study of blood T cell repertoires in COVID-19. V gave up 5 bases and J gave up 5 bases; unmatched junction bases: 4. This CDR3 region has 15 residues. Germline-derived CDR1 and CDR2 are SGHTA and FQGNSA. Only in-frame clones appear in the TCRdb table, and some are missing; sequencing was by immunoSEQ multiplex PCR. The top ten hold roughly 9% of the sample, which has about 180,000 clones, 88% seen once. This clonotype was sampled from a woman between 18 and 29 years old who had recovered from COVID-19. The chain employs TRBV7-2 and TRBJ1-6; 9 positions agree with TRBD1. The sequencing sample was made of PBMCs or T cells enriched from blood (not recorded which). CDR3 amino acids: CASSVGQGHNSPLHF. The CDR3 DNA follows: TGTGCCAGCAGCGTGGGACAGGGACATAATTCACCCCTCCACTTT.